The clone carrying this T cell receptor (beta chain) was observed a single time. Original handling: Nucleated cell counts were estimated from reference gene primer amplification. The table came from immunoSEQ multiplex PCR; TCRdb's copy has only in-frame clones and leaves some out. For V, J and clone size, that table is used; D and trimming come from the DNA. The table shows approximately 210,000 clones, with 84% occurring only once. The data stem from a study of blood T cell repertoires in COVID-19. Study-wide background: Samples representing acute and convalescent COVID-19 were sourced from the United States, Italy and Spain. The cDNA or gDNA used as material had been derived from T cells, B-cell-depleted T cells, or PBMCs.

Trimming cost V 4 bases and J 6 bases; bases outside gene matches: 14. Germline CDR1 and CDR2: SNHLY and FYNNEI. CDR3 size: 16 residues. J is TRBJ1-2 and V is TRBV2, with TRBD1 identical over 7 bases. This TCR came from a woman aged 45-65 years with active or convalescent COVID-19. The sequencing input was peripheral blood. The CDR3 loop reads CASSVLPSTGSNGYTF. The CDR3, as DNA: TGTGCCAGCAGTGTTCTCCCCTCGACAGGGTCCAATGGCTACACCTTC.